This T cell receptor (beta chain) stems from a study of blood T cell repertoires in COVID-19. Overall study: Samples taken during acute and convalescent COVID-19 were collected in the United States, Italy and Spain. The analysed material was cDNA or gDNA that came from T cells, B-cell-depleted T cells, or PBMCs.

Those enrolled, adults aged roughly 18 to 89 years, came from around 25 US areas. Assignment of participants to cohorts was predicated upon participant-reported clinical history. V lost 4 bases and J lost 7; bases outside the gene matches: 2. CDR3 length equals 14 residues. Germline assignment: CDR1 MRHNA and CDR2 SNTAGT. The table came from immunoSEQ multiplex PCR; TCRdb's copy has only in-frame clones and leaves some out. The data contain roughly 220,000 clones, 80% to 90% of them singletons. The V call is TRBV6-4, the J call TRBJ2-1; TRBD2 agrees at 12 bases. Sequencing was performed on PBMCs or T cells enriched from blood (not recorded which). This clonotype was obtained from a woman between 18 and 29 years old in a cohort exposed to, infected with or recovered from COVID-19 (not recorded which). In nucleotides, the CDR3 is TGTGCCAGCAGTGCCCTAGCGGGAGGGAATGAGCAGTTCTTC. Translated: CASSALAGGNEQFF.